This is a list of T cell receptor beta chains from one sample in a study of human T cells and chemical hapten exposure. Via MiXCR, TCRdb re-called the reads, giving one row per CDR3 protein. The top ten hold approximately 1.4% of the sample, which has fewer than 150,000 distinct CDR3 sequences, approximately 9% seen once. Material for sequencing was whole blood. These receptor sequences come from a human donor in good health. Some clones in this sample may be carry-over from other donors' samples. Both conserved end residues are part of each CDR3. Clone size appears in some rows only: once, few, many, or a class for an expanded clone.

clone_size	v_call	j_call	cdr3_aa
few	TRBV10-3	TRBJ2-6	CAISVTGEAGANVLTF
few	TRBV7-9	TRBJ2-1	CASSSFTSASDEQFF
many	TRBV4-1	TRBJ2-3	CASSPPGGSSTDTQYF
.	TRBV4-2	TRBJ1-2	CASSQDRGQENYGYTF
.	TRBV10-3	TRBJ2-1	CAISEGTDYNEQFF
.	TRBV7-2	TRBJ2-3	CASSFKLAGGTQYF
few	TRBV11-2	TRBJ2-7	CASSFDPRTDRRGEQYF
.	TRBV21-1	TRBJ2-7	CASSYEQYF
few	TRBV4-1	TRBJ2-7	CASSTISGPYEQYF
many	TRBV11-2	TRBJ2-3	CASSSGTSGSGADTQYF
.	TRBV20-1	TRBJ1-6	CSARTGYENSPLHF
few	TRBV7-8	TRBJ2-6	CASSPVPNTASGANVLTF
many	TRBV30	TRBJ1-1	CAWRDTGDTEAFF
few	TRBV30	TRBJ2-1	CAWSVRLAGDNEQFF
.	TRBV4-3	TRBJ2-1	CASSIQGGNEQFF
many	TRBV20-1	TRBJ1-1	CSASTGFGTEAFF
.	TRBV20-1	TRBJ2-7	CSARDPGGYSYEQYF
.	TRBV9	TRBJ2-1	CASSQGQGGDEQFF
.	TRBV6-6	TRBJ2-7	CASRIGTSGKAYEQYF
few	TRBV4-2	TRBJ1-5	CASSQATGGEQPQHF
.	TRBV11-3	TRBJ1-5	CASSLKMFRDKEPVQPQHF
few	TRBV29-1	TRBJ2-3	CSVERGADTQYF
.	TRBV27	TRBJ2-7	CASSLADGYEQYF
few	TRBV6-5	TRBJ2-3	CASRLAGSSDTQYF
.	TRBV7-6	TRBJ1-4	CASSPEGDRVHEKLFF
.	TRBV29-1	TRBJ2-2	CSVDVGAGELFF
few	TRBV30	TRBJ2-7	CAWSAGTGFYEQYF
few	TRBV4-3	TRBJ1-6	CASSQDWNSPLHF
few	TRBV7-9	TRBJ1-6	CASRQGLNSPLHF
few	TRBV5-1	TRBJ2-7	CASSGDNYEQYF
.	TRBV12-3/TRBV12-4	TRBJ1-1	CASSLVRGAPIKAFF
many	TRBV6-2/TRBV6-3	TRBJ1-5	CASSRGQGVRPQHF
few	TRBV12-3/TRBV12-4	TRBJ2-5	CASRDIAGETQYF
.	TRBV6-5	TRBJ2-5	CASSYRSSPETQCF
many	TRBV20-1	TRBJ2-7	CSAREVTGGYEQYF
.	TRBV27	TRBJ1-6	CASSRSGRIFYNSPLHF
.	TRBV28	TRBJ1-2	CASSLQVGAGGTF
many	TRBV10-2	TRBJ1-1	CASSESESAEAFF
.	TRBV10-2	TRBJ2-7	CASRDGSSYEQYF
few	TRBV4-1	TRBJ2-5	CASSRPQETQYF
.	TRBV11-2	TRBJ2-5	CASSLEGWGRETQYF
many	TRBV14	TRBJ1-4	CASRERDSHEKLFF
few	TRBV6-2/TRBV6-3	TRBJ2-1	CASSYPPAAYNEQFF
few	TRBV9	TRBJ2-1	CASSVGGAMGNEQFF
few	TRBV6-2/TRBV6-3	TRBJ1-5	CASSYGDSNQPQHF
many	TRBV20-1	TRBJ1-1	CSAGGGPNTEAFF
many	TRBV5-1	TRBJ1-2	CASSLAGEEYGYTF
many	TRBV3-1	TRBJ1-1	CASSQGQGATEAFF
few	TRBV11-2	TRBJ2-1	CASSSFPTSGGASGYNEQFF
many	TRBV19	TRBJ2-7	CASSYGTGIFYEQYF